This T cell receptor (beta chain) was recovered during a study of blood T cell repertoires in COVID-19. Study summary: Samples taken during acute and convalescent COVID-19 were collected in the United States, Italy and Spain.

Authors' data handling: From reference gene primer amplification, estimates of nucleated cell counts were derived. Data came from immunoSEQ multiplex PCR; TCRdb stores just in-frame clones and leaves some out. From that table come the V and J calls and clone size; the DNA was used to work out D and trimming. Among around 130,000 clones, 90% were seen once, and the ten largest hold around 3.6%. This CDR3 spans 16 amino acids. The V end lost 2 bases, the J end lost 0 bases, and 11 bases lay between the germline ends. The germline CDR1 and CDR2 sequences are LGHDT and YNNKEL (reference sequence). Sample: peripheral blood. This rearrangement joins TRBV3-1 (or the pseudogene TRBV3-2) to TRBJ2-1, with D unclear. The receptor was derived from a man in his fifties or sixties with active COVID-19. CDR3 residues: CASSQSSSISYNEQFF. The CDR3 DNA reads TGTGCCAGCAGCCAAAGTTCCAGTATCTCCTACAATGAGCAGTTCTTC.